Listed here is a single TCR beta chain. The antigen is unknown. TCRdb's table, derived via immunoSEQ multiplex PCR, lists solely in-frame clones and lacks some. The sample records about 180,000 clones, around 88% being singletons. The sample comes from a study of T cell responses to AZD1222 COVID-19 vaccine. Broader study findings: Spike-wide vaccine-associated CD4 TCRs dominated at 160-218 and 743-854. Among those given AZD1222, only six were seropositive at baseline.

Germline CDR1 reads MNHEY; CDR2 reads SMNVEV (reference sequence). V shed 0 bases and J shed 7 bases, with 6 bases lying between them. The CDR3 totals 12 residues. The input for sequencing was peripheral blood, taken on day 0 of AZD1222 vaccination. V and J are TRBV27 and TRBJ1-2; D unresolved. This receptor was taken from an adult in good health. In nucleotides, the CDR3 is TGTGCCAGCAGTTTATCCGGAATTGGCTACACCTTC. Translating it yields CASSLSGIGYTF.